The present T cell receptor beta chain was sequenced within a study of shared clonotypes between healthy human individuals. Study background: Each donor's CD4 naive and CD4 memory cells filled three plates apiece, CD8 naive two, and CD8 memory one.

V gave up 0 bases and J gave up 3 bases, with 21 bases separating them. The CDR3 length is 19 residues. Germline V gives CDR1 LNHNV, CDR2 YYDKDF (reference sequence). Study donors comprised healthy, HIV-negative adults devoid of recent acute infection or vaccination. General study results and limits: Estimated richness was generally greater in naive than memory subsets.

Sequenced by immunoSEQ multiplex PCR; TCRdb stores in-frame clones only, minus some. The sample has roughly 700,000 clones; under 80% are singletons. In this sample, this clone turned up once. The antigen is unknown. The chain has TRBV15 and TRBJ2-1; possibly TRBD1 for D (5 bases). The material sequenced was memory CD4+ T cells sorted from blood. Documented subset: CD45RA-negative fraction. This TCR came from a woman aged 25 to 39 in good health. The CDR3 is CATSRDAPFRGSLYNEQFF. DNA of the CDR3: TGTGCCACCAGCAGAGATGCTCCCTTTAGGGGCTCCCTCTACAATGAGCAGTTCTTC. Full variable domain (outside the CDR3, taken from reference TRBV15 and TRBJ2-1): DAMVIQNPRYQVTQFGKPVTLSCSQTLNHNVMYWYQQKSSQAPKLLFHYYDKDFNNEADTPDNFQSRRPNTSFCFLDIRSPGLGDTAMYLCATSRDAPFRGSLYNEQFFGPGTRLTVL.